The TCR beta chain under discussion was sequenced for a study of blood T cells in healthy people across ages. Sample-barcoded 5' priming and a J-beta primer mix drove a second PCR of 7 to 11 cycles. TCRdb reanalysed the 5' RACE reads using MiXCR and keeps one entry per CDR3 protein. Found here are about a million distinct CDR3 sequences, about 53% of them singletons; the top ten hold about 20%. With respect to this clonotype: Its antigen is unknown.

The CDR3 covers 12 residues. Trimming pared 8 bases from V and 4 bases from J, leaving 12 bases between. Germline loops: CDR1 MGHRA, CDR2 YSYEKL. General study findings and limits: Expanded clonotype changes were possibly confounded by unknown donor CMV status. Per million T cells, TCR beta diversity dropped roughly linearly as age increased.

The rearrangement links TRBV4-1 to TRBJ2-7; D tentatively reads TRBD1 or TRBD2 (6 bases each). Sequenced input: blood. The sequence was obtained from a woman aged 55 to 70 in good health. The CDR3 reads CASGGGMYEQYF. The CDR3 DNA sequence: TGCGCCAGCGGAGGGGGGATGTACGAGCAGTACTTC.